This note documents a single TCR beta chain sequence. These data originate in a study of response to subunit inactivated influenza vaccine. Via MiXCR, TCRdb re-called the RT-PCR reads, giving one row per CDR3 protein. The data contain hundreds of thousands of distinct CDR3 sequences, roughly 13% of them singletons. J lost 4 bases, V lost 0 bases, and 10 bases had no gene match. Germline V gene data show CDR1 as LGHNA and CDR2 as YSLEER. CDR3 length: 19 amino acids. This sample comprised PBMCs from blood, obtained about 40 days after vaccination. The chain links TRBV4-3 to TRBJ2-3, with 13 bases that match TRBD2. The TCR sequence derives from a man between 45 and 60 years old who received an inactivated influenza vaccine. This CDR3 reads CASSQDYRTSGSLPDTQYF. The CDR3 bases are TGCGCCAGCAGCCAAGATTATCGGACTAGCGGGAGTCTTCCAGATACGCAGTATTTT.